These 2 T cell receptor beta chains originate from one sample sequenced in a study of long-term antiretroviral therapy in people with HIV. Version v3.0 of the immunoSEQ assay ran at survey level. The method was immunoSEQ multiplex PCR; TCRdb's version includes in-frame clones alone and lacks a portion of them. The sample consists of some 9,700 clones, 75% of them appearing once. Sequenced here: unsorted PBMCs, sampled 1.8 years before starting antiretroviral therapy. These TCRs come from a middle-aged man with HIV.

The rearrangement uses TRBV18 and TRBJ1-5; a weak D match, TRBD1 (6 bases). The CDR3 sequence is 17 residues long. Germline-derived CDR1 and CDR2 are KGHSH and LQKENI. The V gene lost 2 bases and the J gene lost 5 bases, with 19 bases spanning the gap. The CDR3 sequence is CASSPSGGRGGHQPQHF. DNA of the CDR3: TGTGCCAGCTCACCATCCGGGGGGCGGGGAGGTCATCAGCCCCAGCATTTT.

The chain is built from TRBV7-3 and TRBJ2-2, with a tentative D call TRBD1 (6 bases). V lost 4 bases to trimming and J lost 1 base, with 13 bases between them. The CDR3 extends over 16 amino acids. Germline V gene lookup returns CDR1 SGHTA and CDR2 FQGTGA. Here the CDR3 reads CASSSGGQMNTGELFF. The CDR3 nucleotides read TGTGCCAGCAGCTCTGGTGGACAGATGAACACCGGGGAGCTGTTTTTT.